Described below is a single TCR beta chain sequence and its context. Its specificity is not known. Clones were sequenced by immunoSEQ multiplex PCR, and TCRdb holds only the in-frame ones, with some missing. The table shows under 35,000 clones, with around 87% occurring only once. The source of the sample is a study of PD-L1 blockade in urothelial cancer. About the research overall: Dosed intravenously at 1,200 mg every 3 weeks, atezolizumab was initiated by patients in the mid-2010s. Blood analysis was done at 3 weeks (second dose) and 6 weeks after treatment began. Specimens of blood held a median count of about 150,000 T cells. Study-wide points: Better survival was predicted when blood TCR clonality before treatment fell below the median.

Trimming removed 7 bases from V and 4 bases from J; junction bases left unmatched: 5. Germline V gene data show CDR1 as SNHLY and CDR2 as FYNNEI. This CDR3 comprises 14 residues. The chain uses TRBV2 and TRBJ2-7; the match to TRBD2 covers 12 bases. Specimen: PBMCs, collected around atezolizumab (anti-PD-L1) treatment. The clonotype originates from a man between 50 and 59 years old with urothelial cancer. The CDR3 is CASTQTSGGYEQYF. As DNA, the CDR3 is TGTGCCAGCACCCAGACTAGCGGGGGTTACGAGCAGTACTTC. The whole variable domain, remainder taken from reference TRBV2 and TRBJ2-7, is EPEVTQTPSHQVTQMGQEVILRCVPISNHLYFYWYRQILGQKVEFLVSFYNNEISEKSEIFDDQFSVERPDGSNFTLKIRSTKLEDSAMYFCASTQTSGGYEQYFGPGTRLTVT.